This TCR beta chain emerged from a study of T cells after posttransplantation cyclophosphamide. Libraries were prepared by immunoSEQ multiplex PCR; TCRdb keeps only in-frame clonotypes and omits some of them. The sample records 47,000 or so clones, almost 95% being singletons. Germline values: CDR1 SGDLS, CDR2 YYNGEE. V dropped 2 bases and J dropped 8; count of bases not matched to a gene: 10. The CDR3 runs 16 residues. General study results and limits: Tissue-infiltrating T cells from skin or gut overlapped little with blood T cells.

On this clone: Antigen specificity is unknown.

The TCR was taken from a woman aged 45-59 years in good health and a related stem cell transplant donor. Sequencing was performed on PBMCs. The rearrangement joins TRBV9 to TRBJ1-4, with 9 bases matching TRBD1. For the CDR3, the DNA is TGTGCCAGCAGCGTGGGGACAGGGAGAGTTGTAGAAAAACTGTTTTTT. Its translation: CASSVGTGRVVEKLFF.